A selection of T cell receptor beta chains follows, all from one sample in a study of cytomegalovirus exposure and HLA in healthy donors. Sequenced by immunoSEQ multiplex PCR; TCRdb stores in-frame clones only, minus some. The repertoire holds roughly 130,000 clones, with around 70% as singletons. The sequenced sample consisted of PBMCs. The receptor source for this set is a man in his forties in good health and CMV-seropositive. Both conserved end residues are part of each CDR3. The order of the fields is D gene, V gene, J gene, clone size, CDR3 protein, CDR3 DNA. The D gene is left open where the match is weak. Not every row has a clone size; where given, it reads once, few, many or a size class.

D: .
V: TRBV21-1
J: TRBJ2-2
size: .
CDR3: CASSKGEGENTGELFF
DNA: TGTGCCAGCAGCAAAGGGGAAGGGGAAAACACCGGGGAGCTGTTTTTT

D: TRBD2
V: TRBV7-6
J: TRBJ2-7
size: .
CDR3: CASSLDSSSGYEQYF
DNA: TGTGCCAGCAGTTTAGATAGTTCTAGCGGCTACGAGCAGTACTTC

D: TRBD2
V: TRBV27
J: TRBJ2-7
size: .
CDR3: CASSYIGGTSGTLGREQYF
DNA: TGTGCCAGTTCCTATATAGGGGGGACTAGCGGAACCTTAGGCAGGGAGCAGTACTTC

D: TRBD1
V: TRBV28
J: TRBJ1-2
size: .
CDR3: CASSLGQGGYGYTF
DNA: TGTGCCAGCAGCCTGGGACAGGGGGGCTATGGCTACACCTTC

D: TRBD1
V: TRBV10-2
J: TRBJ2-5
size: few
CDR3: CASTRQGMGTQYF
DNA: TGCGCCAGCACTCGACAGGGGATGGGGACCCAGTACTTC

D: .
V: TRBV6-6
J: TRBJ2-7
size: .
CDR3: CASTMEGAGSYEQYF
DNA: TGTGCCAGCACCATGGAGGGGGCCGGCTCCTACGAGCAGTACTTC

D: TRBD1
V: TRBV28
J: TRBJ1-3
size: .
CDR3: CASNYRGSGNTIYF
DNA: TGTGCCAGCAACTACAGGGGGTCTGGAAACACCATATATTTT

D: .
V: TRBV5-4
J: TRBJ1-1
size: .
CDR3: CASRTDSYTEAFF
DNA: TGTGCCAGCAGAACGGACAGCTACACTGAAGCTTTCTTT

D: TRBD2
V: TRBV7-9
J: TRBJ2-1
size: .
CDR3: CASIPPRGSGSAYNEQFF
DNA: TGTGCCAGCATCCCCCCAAGGGGTAGCGGGAGTGCCTACAATGAGCAGTTCTTC

D: .
V: TRBV25-1
J: TRBJ1-5
size: .
CDR3: CASSAWGGEGNQPQHF
DNA: TGTGCCAGCAGTGCCTGGGGAGGGGAAGGCAATCAGCCCCAGCATTTT

D: TRBD1
V: TRBV5-8
J: TRBJ2-7
size: .
CDR3: CASSPGTGGNYEQYF
DNA: TGTGCCAGCAGCCCGGGGACAGGGGGGAACTACGAGCAGTACTTC

D: .
V: TRBV27
J: TRBJ1-1
size: .
CDR3: CATALNTEAFF
DNA: TGTGCCACCGCACTTAACACTGAAGCTTTCTTT

D: .
V: TRBV4-2
J: TRBJ2-1
size: few
CDR3: CASSQDFGGPPYNEQFF
DNA: TGTGCCAGCAGCCAAGATTTCGGGGGGCCACCTTACAATGAGCAGTTCTTC

D: TRBD2
V: TRBV4-2
J: TRBJ2-7
size: .
CDR3: CASSQEAGGSYEQYF
DNA: TGTGCCAGCAGCCAAGAAGCGGGGGGATCCTACGAGCAGTACTTC

D: TRBD1
V: TRBV5-4
J: TRBJ1-2
size: .
CDR3: CASSLGQGASYGYTF
DNA: TGTGCCAGCAGCCTCGGACAGGGGGCTAGCTATGGCTACACCTTC

D: .
V: TRBV7-9
J: TRBJ2-4
size: .
CDR3: CSTGNSLLGDSKNIQYF
DNA: TGTTCCACCGGAAACAGCTTACTAGGGGACTCCAAAAACATTCAGTACTTC

D: TRBD1
V: TRBV5-6
J: TRBJ1-2
size: .
CDR3: CASTRTGTGYTF
DNA: TGTGCCAGCACCCGGACAGGAACTGGCTACACCTTC

D: .
V: TRBV30
J: TRBJ1-3
size: .
CDR3: CALTGAGNTIYF
DNA: TGTGCCTTGACAGGAGCTGGAAACACCATATATTTT

D: TRBD1
V: TRBV30
J: TRBJ1-5
size: .
CDR3: CAWSVRQGDQPQHF
DNA: TGTGCCTGGAGTGTGAGGCAGGGGGATCAGCCCCAGCATTTT

D: .
V: TRBV5-1
J: TRBJ2-1
size: few
CDR3: CATSEAGSYNEQFF
DNA: TGCGCCACTTCCGAGGCGGGCTCCTACAATGAGCAGTTCTTC

D: TRBD2
V: TRBV6-6
J: TRBJ2-7
size: .
CDR3: CASSYSGLAGLEQYF
DNA: TGTGCCAGCAGTTACTCGGGACTAGCGGGCCTCGAGCAGTACTTC

D: .
V: TRBV11-2
J: TRBJ2-7
size: .
CDR3: CASSLGSYEQYF
DNA: TGTGCCAGCAGCTTAGGGTCGTACGAGCAGTACTTC

D: TRBD2
V: TRBV7-2
J: TRBJ2-1
size: few
CDR3: CASCPAPLGVAGVQEQFF
DNA: TGTGCCAGCTGCCCGGCACCCCTCGGGGTAGCGGGGGTTCAGGAGCAGTTCTTC

D: .
V: TRBV27
J: TRBJ2-7
size: .
CDR3: CASSLYAGTQESSYEQYF
DNA: TGTGCCAGCAGTTTATATGCAGGGACACAGGAAAGCTCCTACGAGCAGTACTTC

D: .
V: TRBV27
J: TRBJ2-7
size: .
CDR3: CASSLSQADYEQYF
DNA: TGTGCCAGCAGTTTGAGTCAGGCCGACTACGAGCAGTACTTC